Each of the 15 T cell receptor beta chains below was sequenced from the same sample in a study of control samples from healthy donors and cancer patients. TCRdb's table, derived via immunoSEQ multiplex PCR, lists solely in-frame clones and lacks some. In the table there are 100,000 to 150,000 clones, around 92% of which are singletons. The specimen was PBMCs. All receptors come from an elderly man with head and neck cancer.

The genes are TRBV27 and TRBJ1-2, with TRBD1 matching over 7 bases. This CDR3 comprises 13 residues. The trim removed 3 bases at V and 7 bases at J, leaving 5 bases unmatched. Germline V gene data show CDR1 as MNHEY and CDR2 as SMNVEV (reference sequence). The CDR3 nucleotides read TGTGCCAGCAGTTTTAAGGGGGCGGGTGGCTACACCTTC. This translates into CASSFKGAGGYTF.

This clone appeared once. The chain couples TRBV14 to TRBJ1-1; unclear D gene. V dropped 0 bases and J dropped 11 bases, with 13 bases sitting between them. This CDR3 region has 13 residues. Germline loops: CDR1 SGHDN, CDR2 FVKESK. The CDR3 DNA reads TGTGCCAGCAGCCAAGATCCCCTCCGGTGGGCTTTCTTT. Protein sequence: CASSQDPLRWAFF.

The chain recombines TRBV20-1 with TRBJ2-3; tentatively, D is TRBD2 (6 bases). The germline V gene has CDR1 DFQATT and CDR2 SNEGSKA (reference sequence). Between the trimmed V and J ends, which lost 3 bases and 2 bases, there was a span of 15 bases. The CDR3 runs 15 residues. CDR3 region: CSASSWGEHTDTQYF. CDR3 DNA: TGCAGTGCTAGTTCGTGGGGGGAACACACAGATACGCAGTATTTT.

This clone came up a few times. DNA of the CDR3: TGCGCCAGCAGCTATACAGGGGCCGCCACTGAAGCTTTCTTT. Its protein product is CASSYTGAATEAFF. The chain carries TRBV5-1 and TRBJ1-1, with 7 bases matching TRBD1. The CDR3 has 14 amino acids. V trimming: 3 bases; J trimming: 4 bases; junction bases outside the gene matches: 6. Per germline, CDR1 SGHRS and CDR2 YFSETQ.

The chain combines TRBV7-6 with TRBJ1-3; 8 positions agree with TRBD1. The CDR3 loop spans 15 amino acids. Germline trimming cut 6 bases from V and 4 bases from J; bases unmatched to any gene: 8. The germline CDR1 and CDR2 sequences are SGHVS and FNYEAQ. CDR3 in amino acids: CASRPGQGIGNTIYF. The CDR3, as DNA: TGTGCCAGCAGGCCCGGACAGGGAATAGGAAACACCATATATTTT.

The chain has TRBV4-1 and TRBJ2-1; TRBD2 matches 8 bases. J lost 8 bases, V lost 2 bases, and 20 bases had no gene match. The length of the CDR3 is 19 residues. CDR1 is MGHRA, CDR2 YSYEKL, per germline. CDR3 protein: CASSQPRGGGGPHGDEQFF. The CDR3 coding sequence is TGCGCCAGCAGCCAACCTCGGGGGGGCGGGGGGCCCCATGGGGATGAGCAGTTCTTC.

The V call is TRBV5-6, the J call TRBJ2-1; 13 bases line up with TRBD2. Looked up from germline, CDR1 is SGHDT and CDR2 is YYEEEE. This CDR3 has 15 amino acids. Unmatched junction bases numbered 7, after V lost 3 bases and J lost 10 bases. In DNA form, the CDR3 reads TGTGCCAGCAGCTCGGGACTAGCGGGAATTTGGGAGCAGTTCTTC. Translating it yields CASSSGLAGIWEQFF.

The chain is built from TRBV27 and TRBJ2-3, with a tentative D call TRBD2 (6 bases). Trimming cost V 3 bases and J 2 bases, with 21 bases left between them. The CDR3 totals 18 residues. Per germline, CDR1 MNHEY and CDR2 SMNVEV (reference sequence). The CDR3: CASSFRGEGGIPTDTQYF. In nucleotides, the CDR3 is TGTGCCAGCAGTTTTAGGGGAGAGGGAGGCATCCCCACAGATACGCAGTATTTT.

This clone was seen once. As DNA, the CDR3 is TGTGCCAGCAGCTGCGCTGGGGGTCCCGGACTAGCGGGAGTGGATGAGCAGTTCTTC. Translation gives CASSCAGGPGLAGVDEQFF. The rearrangement joins TRBV5-4 to TRBJ2-1, with 13 nucleotides matching TRBD2. Germline V gene lookup returns CDR1 SGHNT and CDR2 YYREEE (reference sequence). With 3 bases clipped from V and 8 bases from J, the junction kept 17 bases outside the gene matches. The CDR3 loop spans 19 amino acids.

The chain is built from TRBV15 and TRBJ1-2; D remains ambiguous. Trimming cost V 7 bases and J 1 base, with 13 bases left between them. Germline lookup yields CDR1 LNHNV and CDR2 YYDKDF (reference sequence). The CDR3 spans 14 residues. Here the CDR3 reads CATTRKRVNYGYTF. DNA of the CDR3: TGTGCCACCACTCGGAAACGGGTTAACTATGGCTACACCTTC.

The gene calls are TRBV9 and TRBJ1-2, with D possibly matching TRBD1 (6 bases). V shed 3 bases and J shed 4 bases, with 22 bases lying between them. The germline CDR1 and CDR2 sequences are SGDLS and YYNGEE. The CDR3 runs to 17 residues. The CDR3 bases are TGTGCCAGCAGCGGACGGAAAGGACAGCTGATAGGCTATGGCTACACCTTC. Residues: CASSGRKGQLIGYGYTF.

The genes are TRBV2 and TRBJ1-4; D is unclear. This CDR3 has 16 residues. Germline V gene lookup returns CDR1 SNHLY and CDR2 FYNNEI. Between the trimmed V and J ends, which lost 4 bases and 4 bases, there was a span of 16 bases. Written as DNA, the CDR3 is TGTGCCAGCAGTGTTGGGCGGGGTTGGGGTAATGAAAAACTGTTTTTT. Amino acid sequence: CASSVGRGWGNEKLFF. The full variable domain, its missing parts supplied by reference TRBV2 and TRBJ1-4, is EPEVTQTPSHQVTQMGQEVILRCVPISNHLYFYWYRQILGQKVEFLVSFYNNEISEKSEIFDDQFSVERPDGSNFTLKIRSTKLEDSAMYFCASSVGRGWGNEKLFFGSGTQLSVL.

V is TRBV30 and J is TRBJ2-7; 11 positions agree with TRBD2. V shed 0 bases, J shed 7 bases, and the junction held 5 bases outside the gene matches. CDR3 length: 14 residues. Germline lookup yields CDR1 GTSNPN and CDR2 SVGIG (reference sequence). The CDR3 nucleotides are TGTGCCTGGAGTGTAAGCCTAGCGGGGGGTGAGCAGTACTTC. Its translation: CAWSVSLAGGEQYF.

The chain has TRBV27 and TRBJ2-2, with D tentatively TRBD1 (6 bases). V shed 3 bases and J shed 4 bases, with 15 bases lying between them. The CDR3 runs 16 residues. CDR1 is MNHEY, CDR2 SMNVEV, per germline (reference sequence). CDR3 in amino acids: CASSFYRNRATGELFF. The CDR3 bases are TGTGCCAGCAGTTTTTATAGAAACAGGGCCACCGGGGAGCTGTTTTTT.

V is TRBV30 and J is TRBJ1-6, with D hard to call. Trimming removed 1 base from V and 7 bases from J, with 8 bases in between. CDR3 length equals 13 residues. Germline CDR1 and CDR2: GTSNPN and SVGIG (reference sequence). CDR3 loop: CAWSDQWNSPLHF. CDR3 DNA: TGTGCCTGGAGTGACCAGTGGAATTCACCCCTCCACTTT. The whole variable domain, filled in from reference TRBV30 and TRBJ1-6, reads SQTIHQWPATLVQPVGSPLSLECTVEGTSNPNLYWYRQAAGRGLQLLFYSVGIGQISSEVPQNLSASRPQDRQFILSSKKLLLSDSGFYLCAWSDQWNSPLHFGNGTRLTVT.